This T cell receptor beta chain was found in a study of T cells after yellow fever vaccination. TCRdb called the 5' RACE reads again in MiXCR, with one record for every CDR3 protein. The sample holds about 260,000 distinct CDR3 sequences; roughly 13% are singletons and the top ten take around 0.55%. Trimming stripped 3 bases from V and 4 bases from J, with 5 bases between. Germline assignment: CDR1 SGHRS and CDR2 YFSETQ. This CDR3 region has 12 residues. This clonotype was counted between two and nine times. The clonotype was recovered from a man in his thirties or forties who received the YFV17D yellow fever vaccine. Source: CD4+ T cells sorted from PBMCs, taken 45 days after the yellow fever booster vaccination. V is TRBV5-1 and J is TRBJ2-1; D is possibly TRBD2 (5 bases). In nucleotides, the CDR3 is TGCGCCAGCAGCTGGGAGTACAATGAGCAGTTCTTC. This sequence encodes CASSWEYNEQFF.